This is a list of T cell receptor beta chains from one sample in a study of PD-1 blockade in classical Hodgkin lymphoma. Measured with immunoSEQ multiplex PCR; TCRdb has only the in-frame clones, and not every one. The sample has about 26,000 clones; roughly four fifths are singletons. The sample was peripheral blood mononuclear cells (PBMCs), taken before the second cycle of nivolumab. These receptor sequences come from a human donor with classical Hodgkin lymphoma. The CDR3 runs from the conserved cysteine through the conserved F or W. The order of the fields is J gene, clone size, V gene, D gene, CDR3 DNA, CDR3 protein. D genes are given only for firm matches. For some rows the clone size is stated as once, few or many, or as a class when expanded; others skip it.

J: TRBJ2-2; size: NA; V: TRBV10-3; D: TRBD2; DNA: TGTGCCATCAGTGAGCTACCGGGACTAGCGGGGGACACCGGGGAGCTGTTTTTT; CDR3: CAISELPGLAGDTGELFF
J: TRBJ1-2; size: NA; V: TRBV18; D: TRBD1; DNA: TGTGCCAGCTCATCGGACAGGGGGTATGGCTACACCTTC; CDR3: CASSSDRGYGYTF
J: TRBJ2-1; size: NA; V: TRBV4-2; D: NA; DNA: TGTGCCAGCAGCCAAGATTCCCCCCGGGGTGAGCAGTTCTTC; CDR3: CASSQDSPRGEQFF
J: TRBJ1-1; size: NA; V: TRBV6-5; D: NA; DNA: TGTGCCAGCAGTCCACGCGGGTACGCTGAAGCTTTCTTT; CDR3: CASSPRGYAEAFF
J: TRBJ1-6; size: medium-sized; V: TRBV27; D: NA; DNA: TGTGCCAGCAGGGGAGACGGTTGGAATAATTCACCCCTCCACTTT; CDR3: CASRGDGWNNSPLHF
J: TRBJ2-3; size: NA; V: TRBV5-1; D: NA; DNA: TGCGCCAGCAGCTTGGACAGAAGCACAGATACGCAGTATTTT; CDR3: CASSLDRSTDTQYF
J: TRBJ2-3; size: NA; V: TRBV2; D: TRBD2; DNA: TGTGCCAGCAGAGAGGTGATAGCGGGGGATACGCAGTATTTT; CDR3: CASREVIAGDTQYF
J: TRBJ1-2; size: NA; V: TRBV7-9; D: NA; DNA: TGTGCCAGCAGCTTAGGGCGGCAGAACTATGGCTACACCTTC; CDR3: CASSLGRQNYGYTF
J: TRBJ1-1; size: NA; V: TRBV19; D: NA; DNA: TGTGCCAGTAGTATAGATCTTAACACTGAAGCTTTCTTT; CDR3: CASSIDLNTEAFF
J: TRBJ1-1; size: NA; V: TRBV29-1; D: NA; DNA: TGCAGCGTAAGGGACTGGCTGAACACTGAAGCTTTCTTT; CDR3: CSVRDWLNTEAFF
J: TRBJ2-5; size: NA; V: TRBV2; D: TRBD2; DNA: TGTGCCAGCAGGGAAACAGTAGCGGGGGGGCTCGGAGAGACCCAGTACTTC; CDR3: CASRETVAGGLGETQYF
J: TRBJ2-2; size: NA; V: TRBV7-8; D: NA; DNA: TGTGCCAGCAGCTTAGTCAACTGGAACACCGGGGAGCTGTTTTTT; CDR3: CASSLVNWNTGELFF
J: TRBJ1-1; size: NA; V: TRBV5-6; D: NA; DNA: TGTGCCAGCAGCTTGTTGCTCGTGAACACTGAAGCTTTCTTT; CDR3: CASSLLLVNTEAFF
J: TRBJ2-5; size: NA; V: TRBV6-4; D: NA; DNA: TGTGCCAGCAGTCCCCAGGGGGGAGAAGAGACCCAGTACTTC; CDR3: CASSPQGGEETQYF
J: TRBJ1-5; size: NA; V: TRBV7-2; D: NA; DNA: TGTGCCAGCAGCCGTGGACAGCTACAGCCCCAGCATTTT; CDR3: CASSRGQLQPQHF
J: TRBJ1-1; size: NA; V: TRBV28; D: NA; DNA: TGTGCCAGCAGATTTTTTGGACGGGAGGAAGCTTTCTTT; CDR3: CASRFFGREEAFF
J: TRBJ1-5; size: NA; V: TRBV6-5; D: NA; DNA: TGTGCCAGCACGGCGGGGGACTATCAGCCCCAGCATTTT; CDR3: CASTAGDYQPQHF
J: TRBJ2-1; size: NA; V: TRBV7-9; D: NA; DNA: TGTGCCAGCAGCTCATCCGGGGATCGGGGGAAGAATGAGCAGTTCTTC; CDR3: CASSSSGDRGKNEQFF
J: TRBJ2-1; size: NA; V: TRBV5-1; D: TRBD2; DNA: TGCGCCAGCAGCTCCGACCCGGGACTAGCGGGGGATAGGTCCTACAATGAGCAGTTCTTC; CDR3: CASSSDPGLAGDRSYNEQFF
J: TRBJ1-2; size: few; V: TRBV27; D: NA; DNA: TGTGCCAGCGGCAGCCTAAACTATGGCTACACCTTC; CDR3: CASGSLNYGYTF
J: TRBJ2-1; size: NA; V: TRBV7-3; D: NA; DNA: TGTGCCAGCAGCTCGGACCTACTCAATGAGCAGTTCTTC; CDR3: CASSSDLLNEQFF
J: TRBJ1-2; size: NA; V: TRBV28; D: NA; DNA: TGTGCCAGCAGTCCCCAAATGACAGGCTATGGCTACACCTTC; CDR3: CASSPQMTGYGYTF
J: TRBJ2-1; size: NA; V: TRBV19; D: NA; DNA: TGTGCCAGTAGTATTGGAGGGAATGAGCAGTTCTTC; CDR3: CASSIGGNEQFF
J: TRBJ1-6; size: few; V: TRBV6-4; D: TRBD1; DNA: TGTGCCAGCAGCCCTGGTGGACAGGGAAATTCACCCCTCCACTTT; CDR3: CASSPGGQGNSPLHF
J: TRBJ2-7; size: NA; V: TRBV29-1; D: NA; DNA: TGCAGCGTTGGGGGGGACGTCTACTACGAGCAGTACTTC; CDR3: CSVGGDVYYEQYF
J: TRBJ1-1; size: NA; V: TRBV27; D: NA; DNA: TGTGCCAGCAGTTTGAGGGGTTCGACTGAAGCTTTCTTT; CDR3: CASSLRGSTEAFF
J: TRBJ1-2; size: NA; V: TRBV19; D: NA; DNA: TGTGCCAGTAGTATAGACAGGGGCGAAGCTAACTATGGCTACACCTTC; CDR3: CASSIDRGEANYGYTF
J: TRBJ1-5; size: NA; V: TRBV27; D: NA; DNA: TGTGCCAGCAGTTTGGACCCGCCAGGTCTCAATCAGCCCCAGCATTTT; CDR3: CASSLDPPGLNQPQHF
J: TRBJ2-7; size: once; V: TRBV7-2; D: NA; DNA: TGTGCCAGCAGCCAGGGCTCCTACGAGCAGTACTTC; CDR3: CASSQGSYEQYF
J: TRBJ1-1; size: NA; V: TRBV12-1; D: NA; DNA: TGTGCCAGCAGGTATACAGGGGGCCGGGACACTGAAGCTTTCTTT; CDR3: CASRYTGGRDTEAFF
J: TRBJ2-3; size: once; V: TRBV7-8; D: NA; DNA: TGTGCCAGCAGCTTAGGGACTCTTTATACCTTTAGCACAGATACGCAGTATTTT; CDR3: CASSLGTLYTFSTDTQYF
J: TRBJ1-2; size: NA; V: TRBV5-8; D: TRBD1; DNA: TGTGCCAGCAGCCCCTGGACAGGACGGAACCCAAATGGCTACACCTTC; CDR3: CASSPWTGRNPNGYTF
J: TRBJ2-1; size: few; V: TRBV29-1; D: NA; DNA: TGCAGCGTTGAACGATCCTACAATGAGCAGTTCTTC; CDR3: CSVERSYNEQFF
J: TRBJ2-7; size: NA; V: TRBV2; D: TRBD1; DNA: TGTGCCAGCAGTGCCCACCGGGACAGCTCCTACGAGCAGTACTTC; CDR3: CASSAHRDSSYEQYF
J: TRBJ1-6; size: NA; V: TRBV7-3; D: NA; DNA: TGTGCCAGCAGCGAAAGGTCGGGGTCTGATTCACCCCTCCACTTT; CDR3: CASSERSGSDSPLHF
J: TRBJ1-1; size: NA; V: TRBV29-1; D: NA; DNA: TGCAGCGTCGACCCGGGGAGGCTGAACACTGAAGCTTTCTTT; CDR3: CSVDPGRLNTEAFF
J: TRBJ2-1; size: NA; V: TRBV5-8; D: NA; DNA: TGTGCCAGCAGCCCTCGAAGGGACGGTGAGCAGTTCTTC; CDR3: CASSPRRDGEQFF
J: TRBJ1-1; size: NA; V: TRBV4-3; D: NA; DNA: TGCGCCAGCAGCCCCGGCCGCCAAATGAACACTGAAGCTTTCTTT; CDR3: CASSPGRQMNTEAFF
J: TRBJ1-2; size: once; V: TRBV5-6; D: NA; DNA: TGTGCCAGCAGCTTGTTTCTGGGGAACTATGGCTACACCTTC; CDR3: CASSLFLGNYGYTF
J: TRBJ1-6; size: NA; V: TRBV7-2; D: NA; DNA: TGTGCCAGCAGCTTGGAAGGGTATAATTCACCCCTCCACTTT; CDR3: CASSLEGYNSPLHF
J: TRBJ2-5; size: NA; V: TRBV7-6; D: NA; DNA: TGTGCCAGCAGCTTAGCGCCGAGGGACCAAGAGACCCAGTACTTC; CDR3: CASSLAPRDQETQYF
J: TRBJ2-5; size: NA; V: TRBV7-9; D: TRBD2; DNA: TGTGCCAGCAGCTTACCCTCCCCTAGCGGGGGGGACCAAGAGACCCAGTACTTC; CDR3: CASSLPSPSGGDQETQYF
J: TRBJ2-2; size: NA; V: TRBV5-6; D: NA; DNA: TGTGCCAGCAGCTCCTTGTCTCCCTATGGCACCGGGGAGCTGTTTTTT; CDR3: CASSSLSPYGTGELFF